This T cell receptor beta chain was retrieved from a study of T cell changes during pregnancy in multiple sclerosis. This clone was recorded once. Using immunoSEQ multiplex PCR, the repertoire was profiled, and TCRdb retains in-frame clones only, with some absent. In the table there are under 110,000 clones, under 95% of which are singletons. Trimming cost V 3 bases and J 0 bases, with 10 bases left between them. The V gene's germline CDR1 is SGHDT and CDR2 YYEEEE. This CDR3 comprises 14 residues. This sequence originates from a female donor with multiple sclerosis, enrolled in a pregnancy study. This rearrangement joins TRBV5-6 to TRBJ2-7; maybe TRBD2 (5 bases). The material sequenced was peripheral blood, taken before pregnancy. CDR3 DNA sequence: TGTGCCAGCAGCTGGCGGGCAGTCTCCTACGAGCAGTACTTC. As protein: CASSWRAVSYEQYF.